This T cell receptor beta chain originates from a study of cytomegalovirus exposure and HLA in healthy donors. Background on the study: Assignment to the Caucasian-associated ancestry cluster applied to approximately 80% of the 350 to 500 genotyped donors.

Germline V gives CDR1 MNHNS, CDR2 SASEGT. There are 15 residues in the CDR3. Losses at the gene ends were 6 bases for V and 5 bases for J; bases not matched to a gene: 6. These donors, healthy bone marrow donors, were studied. Study-level points and caveats: Previously analyzed data showed that most TCR beta V segments were productive at a frequency of about 87% or about 30%.

13 Jbeta primers and 60 Vbeta primers were used for the PCR. Original methodology: Later reanalysis found 80 million or so unique TCR beta chains, around 9.9 million of them shared. Sequenced by immunoSEQ multiplex PCR; TCRdb stores in-frame clones only, minus some. V and J calls and clone size come straight from that table; D and trimming were deduced from the DNA. The sample spans more than 140,000 clones; the ten largest clones claim 2% to 2.5%. Turning to this clone: Its target is not known.

This clonotype originated in a woman between 18 and 29 years old in good health and CMV-seronegative. The sample was PBMCs. V is TRBV6-1 and J is TRBJ2-1; 11 positions agree with TRBD2. CDR3 loop: CASRAGTSGNNEQFF. DNA for the CDR3: TGTGCCAGCAGAGCCGGGACTAGCGGTAACAATGAGCAGTTCTTC.